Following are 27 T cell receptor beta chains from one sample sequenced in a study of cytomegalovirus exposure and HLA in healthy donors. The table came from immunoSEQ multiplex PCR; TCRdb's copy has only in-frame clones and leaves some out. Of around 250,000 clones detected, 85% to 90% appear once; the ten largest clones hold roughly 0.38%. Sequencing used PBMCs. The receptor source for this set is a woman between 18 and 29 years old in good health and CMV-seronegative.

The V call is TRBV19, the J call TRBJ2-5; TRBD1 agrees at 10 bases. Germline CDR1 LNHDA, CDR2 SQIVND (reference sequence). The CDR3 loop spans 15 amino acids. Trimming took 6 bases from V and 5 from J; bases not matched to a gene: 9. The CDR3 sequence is CASSTGTGVWETQYF. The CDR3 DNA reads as TGTGCCAGTAGCACCGGGACAGGGGTTTGGGAGACCCAGTACTTC.

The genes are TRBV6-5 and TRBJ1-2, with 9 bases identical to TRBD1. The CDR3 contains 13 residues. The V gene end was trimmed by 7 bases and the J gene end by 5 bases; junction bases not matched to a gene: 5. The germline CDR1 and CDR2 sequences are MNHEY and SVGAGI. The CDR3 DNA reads TGTGCCAGCAAACCCGGGACAGGGTATGGCTACACCTTC. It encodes CASKPGTGYGYTF.

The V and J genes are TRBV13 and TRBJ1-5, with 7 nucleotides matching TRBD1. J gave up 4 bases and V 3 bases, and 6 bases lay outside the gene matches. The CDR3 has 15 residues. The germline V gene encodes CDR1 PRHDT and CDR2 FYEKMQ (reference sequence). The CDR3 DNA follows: TGTGCCAGCAGCTTCCGACAGGGAAAGAATCAGCCCCAGCATTTT. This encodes CASSFRQGKNQPQHF.

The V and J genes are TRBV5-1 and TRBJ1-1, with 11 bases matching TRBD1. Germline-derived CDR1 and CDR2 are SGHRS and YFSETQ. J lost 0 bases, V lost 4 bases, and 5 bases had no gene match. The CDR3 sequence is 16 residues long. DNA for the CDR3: TGCGCCAGCAGCCCAGGACAGGGGGCATTGAACACTGAAGCTTTCTTT. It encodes CASSPGQGALNTEAFF.

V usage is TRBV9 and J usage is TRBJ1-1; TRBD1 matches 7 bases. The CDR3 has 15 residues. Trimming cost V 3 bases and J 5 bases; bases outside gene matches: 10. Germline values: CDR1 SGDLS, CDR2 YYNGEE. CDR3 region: CASSAPNRGPTEAFF. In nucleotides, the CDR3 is TGTGCCAGCAGCGCCCCCAACAGGGGCCCGACTGAAGCTTTCTTT.

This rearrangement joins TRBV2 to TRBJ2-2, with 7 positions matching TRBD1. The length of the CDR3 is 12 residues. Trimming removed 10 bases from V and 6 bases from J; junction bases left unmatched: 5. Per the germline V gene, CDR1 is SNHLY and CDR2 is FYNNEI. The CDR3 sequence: CATRQGPGELFF. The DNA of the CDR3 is TGTGCCACCAGACAGGGTCCCGGGGAGCTGTTTTTT.

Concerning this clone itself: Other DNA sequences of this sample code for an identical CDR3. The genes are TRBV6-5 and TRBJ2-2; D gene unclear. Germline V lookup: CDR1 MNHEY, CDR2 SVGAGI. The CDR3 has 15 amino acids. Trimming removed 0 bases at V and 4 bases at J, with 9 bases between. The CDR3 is CASSYSTRFTGELFF. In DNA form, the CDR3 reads TGTGCCAGCAGTTACTCAACTCGGTTCACCGGGGAGCTGTTTTTT.

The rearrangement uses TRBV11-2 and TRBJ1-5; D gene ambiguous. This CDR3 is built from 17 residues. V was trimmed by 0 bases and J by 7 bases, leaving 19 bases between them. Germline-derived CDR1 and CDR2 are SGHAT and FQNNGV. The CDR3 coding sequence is TGTGCCAGCAGCTTAGATGTTTTAGCGGGGTCTGGGCAGCCCCAGCATTTT. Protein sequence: CASSLDVLAGSGQPQHF.

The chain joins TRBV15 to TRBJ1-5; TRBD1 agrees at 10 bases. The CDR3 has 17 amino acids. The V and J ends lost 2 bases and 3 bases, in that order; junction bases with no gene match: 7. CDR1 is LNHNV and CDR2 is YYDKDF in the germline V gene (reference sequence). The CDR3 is CATSRKRQGAVNQPQHF. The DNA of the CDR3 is TGTGCCACCAGCAGAAAAAGACAGGGGGCGGTCAATCAGCCCCAGCATTTT.

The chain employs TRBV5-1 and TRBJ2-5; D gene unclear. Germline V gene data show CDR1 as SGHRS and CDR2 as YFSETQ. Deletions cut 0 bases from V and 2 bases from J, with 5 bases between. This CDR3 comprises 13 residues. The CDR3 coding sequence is TGCGCCAGCAGCTTGGACATTCAAGAGACCCAGTACTTC. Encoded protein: CASSLDIQETQYF.

The CDR3 region has the DNA TGTGCCAGCAGTTTGGGAACAGGGTTCACCGGGGAGCTGTTTTTT. It specifies CASSLGTGFTGELFF. V gene TRBV27 combines with J gene TRBJ2-2, with a tentative D call TRBD1 (6 bases). V was trimmed by 3 bases and J by 4 bases, leaving 12 bases between them. CDR3 length: 15 residues. CDR1 is MNHEY, CDR2 SMNVEV, per germline (reference sequence).

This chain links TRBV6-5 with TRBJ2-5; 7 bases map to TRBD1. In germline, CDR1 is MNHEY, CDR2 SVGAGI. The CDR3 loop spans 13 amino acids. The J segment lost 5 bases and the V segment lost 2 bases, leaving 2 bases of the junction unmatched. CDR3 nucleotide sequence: TGTGCCAGCAGTTACAGGGGGCGGGAGACCCAGTACTTC. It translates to CASSYRGRETQYF.

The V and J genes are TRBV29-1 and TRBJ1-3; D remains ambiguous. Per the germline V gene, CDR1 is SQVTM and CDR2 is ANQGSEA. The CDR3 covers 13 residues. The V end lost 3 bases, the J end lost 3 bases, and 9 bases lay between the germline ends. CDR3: CSVDRRFGNTIYF. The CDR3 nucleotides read TGCAGCGTTGACAGGCGATTTGGAAACACCATATATTTT.

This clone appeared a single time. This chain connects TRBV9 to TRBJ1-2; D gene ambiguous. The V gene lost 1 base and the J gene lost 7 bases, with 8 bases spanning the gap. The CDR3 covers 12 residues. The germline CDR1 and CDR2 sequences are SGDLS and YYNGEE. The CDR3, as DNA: TGTGCCAGCAGCGTATTCCGGGGTGGCTACACCTTC. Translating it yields CASSVFRGGYTF.

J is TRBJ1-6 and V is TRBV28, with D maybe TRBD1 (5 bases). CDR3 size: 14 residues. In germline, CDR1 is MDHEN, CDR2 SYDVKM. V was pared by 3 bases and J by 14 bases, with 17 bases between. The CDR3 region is CASSFFGGRVTLHF. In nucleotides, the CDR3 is TGTGCCAGCAGTTTTTTTGGGGGGAGGGTTACCCTCCACTTT.

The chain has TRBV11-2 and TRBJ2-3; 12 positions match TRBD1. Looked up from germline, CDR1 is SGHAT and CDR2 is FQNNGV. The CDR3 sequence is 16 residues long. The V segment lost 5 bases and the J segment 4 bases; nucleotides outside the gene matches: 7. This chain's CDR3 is CASSTGGTGGADTQYF. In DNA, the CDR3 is TGTGCCAGCAGCACCGGAGGGACAGGGGGCGCAGATACGCAGTATTTT.

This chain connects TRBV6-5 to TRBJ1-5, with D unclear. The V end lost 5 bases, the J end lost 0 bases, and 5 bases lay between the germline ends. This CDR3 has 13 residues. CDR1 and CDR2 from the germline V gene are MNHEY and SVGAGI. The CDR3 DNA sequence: TGTGCCAGCAGTCCCCATAGCAATCAGCCCCAGCATTTT. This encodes CASSPHSNQPQHF.

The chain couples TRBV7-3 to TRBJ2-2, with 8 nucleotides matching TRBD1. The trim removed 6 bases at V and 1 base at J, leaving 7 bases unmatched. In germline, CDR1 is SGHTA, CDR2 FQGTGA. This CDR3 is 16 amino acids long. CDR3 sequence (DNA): TGTGCCAGCAGGAGCCGACAGGGGCTGAACACCGGGGAGCTGTTTTTT. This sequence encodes CASRSRQGLNTGELFF. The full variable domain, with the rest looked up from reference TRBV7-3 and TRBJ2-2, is GAGVSQTPSNKVTEKGKYVELRCDPISGHTALYWYRQSLGQGPEFLIYFQGTGAADDSGLPNDRFFAVRPEGSVSTLKIQRTERGDSAVYLCASRSRQGLNTGELFFGEGSRLTVL.

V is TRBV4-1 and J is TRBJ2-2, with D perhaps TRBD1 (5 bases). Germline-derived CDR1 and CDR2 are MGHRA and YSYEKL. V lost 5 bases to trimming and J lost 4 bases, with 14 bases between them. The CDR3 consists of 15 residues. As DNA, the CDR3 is TGCGCCAGCAGCTTGTACGACAGATCCACCGGGGAGCTGTTTTTT. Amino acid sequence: CASSLYDRSTGELFF.

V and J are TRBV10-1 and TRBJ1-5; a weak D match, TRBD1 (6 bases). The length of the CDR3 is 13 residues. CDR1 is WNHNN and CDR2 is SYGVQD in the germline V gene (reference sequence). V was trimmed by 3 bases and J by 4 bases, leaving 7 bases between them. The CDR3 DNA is TGCGCCAGCAGTGAAACAGGGAATCAGCCCCAGCATTTT. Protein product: CASSETGNQPQHF.

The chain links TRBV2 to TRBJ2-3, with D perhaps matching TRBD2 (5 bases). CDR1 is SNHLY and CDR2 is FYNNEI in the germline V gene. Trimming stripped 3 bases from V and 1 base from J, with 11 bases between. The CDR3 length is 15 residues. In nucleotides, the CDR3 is TGTGCCAGCAGTGAGGAGAGGGTGGGCACAGATACGCAGTATTTT. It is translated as CASSEERVGTDTQYF.

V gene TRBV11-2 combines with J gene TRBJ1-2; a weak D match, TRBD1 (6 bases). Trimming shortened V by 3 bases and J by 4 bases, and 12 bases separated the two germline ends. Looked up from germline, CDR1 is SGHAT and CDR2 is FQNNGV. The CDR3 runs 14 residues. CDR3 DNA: TGTGCCAGCAGCTTCCAGGGGAGCACCTATGGCTACACCTTC. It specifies CASSFQGSTYGYTF.

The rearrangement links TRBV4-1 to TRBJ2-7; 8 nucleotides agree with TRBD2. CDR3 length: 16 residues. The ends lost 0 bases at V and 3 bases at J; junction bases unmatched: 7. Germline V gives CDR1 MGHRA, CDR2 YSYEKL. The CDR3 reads CASSQDFGGEIYEQYV. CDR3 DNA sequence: TGCGCCAGCAGCCAAGATTTCGGGGGGGAGATCTACGAGCAGTACGTC.

The DNA for the CDR3 is TGTGCCAGCAGTTTGTCTGAGGAAAGCTCCTACGAGCAGTACTTC. Its protein product is CASSLSEESSYEQYF. The chain employs TRBV28 and TRBJ2-7; no clear D gene. V gave up 3 bases and J gave up 0 bases, with 12 bases separating them. The CDR3 sequence is 15 residues long. Germline assignment: CDR1 MDHEN and CDR2 SYDVKM.

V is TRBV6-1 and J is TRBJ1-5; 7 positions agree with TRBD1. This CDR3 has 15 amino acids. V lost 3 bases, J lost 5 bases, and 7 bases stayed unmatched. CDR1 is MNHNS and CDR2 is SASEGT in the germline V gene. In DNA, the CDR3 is TGTGCCAGCAGTGACGACAGGGAGCGAGATCAGCCCCAGCATTTT. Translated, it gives CASSDDRERDQPQHF.

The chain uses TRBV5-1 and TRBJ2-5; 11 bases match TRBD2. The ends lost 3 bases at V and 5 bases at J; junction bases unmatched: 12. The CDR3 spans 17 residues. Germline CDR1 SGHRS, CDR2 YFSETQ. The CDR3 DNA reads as TGCGCCAGCAGCTCAAACCTAGGAGCTAGCGGGGGGGAGACCCAGTACTTC. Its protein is CASSSNLGASGGETQYF.

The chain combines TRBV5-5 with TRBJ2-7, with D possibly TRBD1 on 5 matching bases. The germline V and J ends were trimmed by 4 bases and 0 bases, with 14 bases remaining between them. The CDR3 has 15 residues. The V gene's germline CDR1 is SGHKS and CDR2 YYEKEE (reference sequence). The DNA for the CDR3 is TGTGCCAGCAGCATTGGACAAGCTAGCTCCTACGAGCAGTACTTC. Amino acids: CASSIGQASSYEQYF.